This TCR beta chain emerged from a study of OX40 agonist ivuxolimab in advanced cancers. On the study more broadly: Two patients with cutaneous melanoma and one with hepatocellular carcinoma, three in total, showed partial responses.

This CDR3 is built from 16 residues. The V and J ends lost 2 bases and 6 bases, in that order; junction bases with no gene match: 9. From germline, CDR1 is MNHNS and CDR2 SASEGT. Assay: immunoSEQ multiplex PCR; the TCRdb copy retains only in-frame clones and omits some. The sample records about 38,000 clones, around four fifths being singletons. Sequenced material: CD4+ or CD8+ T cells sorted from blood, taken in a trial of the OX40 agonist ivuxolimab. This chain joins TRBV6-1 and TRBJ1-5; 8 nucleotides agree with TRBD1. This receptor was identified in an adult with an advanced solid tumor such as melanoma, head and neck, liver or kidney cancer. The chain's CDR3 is CASSESPRGQSQPQHF. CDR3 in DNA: TGTGCCAGCAGTGAATCCCCCAGGGGGCAAAGTCAGCCCCAGCATTTT.